The clone carrying this T cell receptor beta chain has a handful of counts. Antigen unknown. This entry is derived from a study of beta chain features in type 1 diabetes. Points from the study as a whole: Within patients, naive, central memory and Treg TCRB repertoires seemed more similar than within healthy donors. TCRB CDR3 length was moderately but significantly reduced in all four CD4+ subsets of Type 1 diabetes patients.

The study reverse transcribed the entire isolated RNA, so it sequenced expressed TCRB transcripts. Libraries were prepared by immunoSEQ multiplex PCR; TCRdb keeps only in-frame clonotypes and omits some of them. The sample holds approximately 730,000 clones, 10% to 15% seen once. The V and J ends lost 5 bases and 5 bases respectively, with 12 bases between them. The germline V gene has CDR1 MNHNS and CDR2 SASEGT. This CDR3 spans 13 amino acids. Sequences were obtained from naive CD4+ T cells from blood. The chain recombines TRBV6-1 with TRBJ2-5; D gene unclear. The sequence was collected from a man in his late teens or twenties with type 1 diabetes. CDR3 sequence: CASSLELRETQYF. In DNA form, the CDR3 reads TGTGCCAGCAGTTTGGAGCTTAGGGAGACCCAGTACTTC.